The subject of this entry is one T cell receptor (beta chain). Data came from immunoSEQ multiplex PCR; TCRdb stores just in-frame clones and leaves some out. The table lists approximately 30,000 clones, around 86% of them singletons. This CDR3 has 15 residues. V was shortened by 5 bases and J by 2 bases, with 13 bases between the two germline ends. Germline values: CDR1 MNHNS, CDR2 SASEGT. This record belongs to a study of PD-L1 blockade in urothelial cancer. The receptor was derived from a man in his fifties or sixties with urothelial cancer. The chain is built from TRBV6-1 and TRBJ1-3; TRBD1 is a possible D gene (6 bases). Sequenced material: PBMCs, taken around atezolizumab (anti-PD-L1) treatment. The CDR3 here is CASSLDSGPGNTIYF. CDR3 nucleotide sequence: TGTGCCAGCAGTTTGGACAGCGGCCCTGGAAACACCATATATTTT.